Listed here are 15 T cell receptor beta chains from one sample, sequenced in a study of T cell responses to AZD1222 COVID-19 vaccine. Only in-frame clones appear in the TCRdb table, and some are missing; sequencing was by immunoSEQ multiplex PCR. The repertoire holds about 130,000 clones, about 93% seen once, with about 6.7% in the top ten. Sequenced here: peripheral blood, sampled 28 days after the second AZD1222 dose. Every receptor here comes from an adult who received the AZD1222 COVID-19 vaccine.

The rearrangement uses TRBV2 and TRBJ2-1; D not certain. CDR1 and CDR2 from the germline V gene are SNHLY and FYNNEI. The germline V and J ends were trimmed by 3 bases and 5 bases, with 17 bases remaining between them. CDR3 length: 16 amino acids. The CDR3 nucleotides read TGTGCCAGCAGTGACTGGCAGGTTAAACGGGACAATGAGCAGTTCTTC. Encoded protein: CASSDWQVKRDNEQFF.

This clone was counted once. The chain carries TRBV7-6 and TRBJ2-7; TRBD1 aligns across 7 bases. Germline values: CDR1 SGHVS, CDR2 FNYEAQ. V was pared by 1 base and J by 1 base, with 4 bases of the junction left unmatched. The CDR3 loop spans 15 amino acids. Here the CDR3 DNA reads TGTGCCAGCAGCTTAGGGGACAGAAGTTCCTACGAGCAGTACTTC. Its translation is CASSLGDRSSYEQYF.

A single count supports this clone. The rearrangement links TRBV6-5 to TRBJ1-1; D possibly corresponds to TRBD1 (5 bases). Germline CDR1 MNHEY, CDR2 SVGAGI. V lost 4 bases and J lost 1, with 10 bases in between. This CDR3 region has 14 residues. CDR3: CASSWAGPNTEAFF. CDR3 DNA: TGTGCCAGCAGTTGGGCAGGGCCGAACACTGAAGCTTTCTTT.

V and J are TRBV3-1 (or the pseudogene TRBV3-2) and TRBJ1-2; no reliable D call. From germline, CDR1 is LGHDT and CDR2 YNNKEL (reference sequence). V was pared by 1 base and J by 1 base, with 7 bases between. The CDR3 is 14 residues long. The CDR3 loop is CASSQGTYNYGYTF. Written as DNA, the CDR3 is TGTGCCAGCAGCCAAGGTACCTATAACTATGGCTACACCTTC.

The J gene is TRBJ1-1, the V gene TRBV7-9; 8 nucleotides agree with TRBD1. In germline, CDR1 is SEHNR, CDR2 FQNEAQ (reference sequence). V was clipped by 1 base and J by 8 bases; unmatched bases: 3. The CDR3 has 13 amino acids. The DNA for the CDR3 is TGTGCCAGCAGCTTAGGGACAGGGTTCGAAGCTTTCTTT. This translates into CASSLGTGFEAFF.

This chain uses TRBV24-1 with TRBJ1-2; no clear D gene. This CDR3 has 11 amino acids. Trimming stripped 1 base from V and 7 bases from J, with 3 bases between. The germline V gene encodes CDR1 KGHDR and CDR2 SFDVKD. The CDR3 coding sequence is TGTGCCACCAGTGATTTTATTGGCTACACCTTC. Translating gives CATSDFIGYTF.

The rearrangement links TRBV5-1 to TRBJ1-2; no definite D call. V gave up 4 bases and J gave up 5 bases, with 18 bases separating them. The V gene's germline CDR1 is SGHRS and CDR2 YFSETQ. The CDR3 runs 15 residues. CDR3 in amino acids: CASSPSAGQEYGYTF. CDR3 nucleotide sequence: TGCGCCAGCAGCCCGTCGGCGGGTCAGGAGTATGGCTACACCTTC. The whole variable domain, filled in from reference TRBV5-1 and TRBJ1-2, reads KAGVTQTPRYLIKTRGQQVTLSCSPISGHRSVSWYQQTPGQGLQFLFEYFSETQRNKGNFPGRFSGRQFSNSRSEMNVSTLELGDSALYLCASSPSAGQEYGYTFGSGTRLTVV.

The V and J genes are TRBV5-4 and TRBJ2-3; 7 bases line up with TRBD2. The trim removed 2 bases at V and 2 bases at J, leaving 17 bases unmatched. The CDR3 covers 19 residues. The germline gives CDR1 SGHNT, CDR2 YYREEE (reference sequence). In DNA form, the CDR3 reads TGTGCCAGCAGCTTAAAGATTCGTGCGGACGGGGGGTCCACAGATACGCAGTATTTT. Amino acids: CASSLKIRADGGSTDTQYF.

This sequence joins TRBV14 and TRBJ1-3; D remains unclear. This CDR3 is 14 amino acids long. Germline CDR1 and CDR2: SGHDN and FVKESK. V lost 0 bases, J lost 4 bases, and 7 bases lay in between. In nucleotides, the CDR3 is TGTGCCAGCAGCCAAGAGGGATGGGGAAACACCATATATTTT. It codes for CASSQEGWGNTIYF.

The chain recombines TRBV4-1 with TRBJ2-5; 12 bases are shared with TRBD2. The CDR3 runs 16 residues. From germline, CDR1 is MGHRA and CDR2 YSYEKL. V was pared by 4 bases and J by 1 base, with 4 bases of the junction left unmatched. The CDR3 coding sequence is TGCGCCAGCAGCCGCGGACTAGCGGGGCCCCAAGAGACCCAGTACTTC. It codes for CASSRGLAGPQETQYF.

This chain joins TRBV29-1 and TRBJ1-2; possible D gene TRBD1, 6 bases. This CDR3 has 12 residues. Trimming took off 1 base at V and 7 bases at J, with 10 bases between the two ends. Germline V gene data show CDR1 as SQVTM and CDR2 as ANQGSEA. The chain's CDR3 is CSVEGGGGGYTF. The CDR3 DNA sequence: TGCAGCGTTGAAGGGGGAGGGGGTGGCTACACCTTC.

The gene calls are TRBV30 and TRBJ1-6; D uncertain. The germline V gene has CDR1 GTSNPN and CDR2 SVGIG (reference sequence). V was cut by 5 bases and J by 16 bases, with 12 bases left in between. The CDR3 extends over 10 amino acids. CDR3 nucleotides: TGTGCCTGGGGGAGGTCTACACTCCACTTT. It codes for CAWGRSTLHF.

The V gene is TRBV11-2, the J gene TRBJ1-3; D not certain. The germline gives CDR1 SGHAT, CDR2 FQNNGV. Trimming left V 6 bases short and J 4 bases short, with 25 bases between. There are 18 residues in the CDR3. The CDR3 is CASRKSSLIRSDGNTIYF. CDR3 coding DNA: TGTGCCAGCAGGAAATCGAGTCTAATAAGGTCAGACGGAAACACCATATATTTT.

The V call is TRBV12-3 or TRBV12-4, the J call TRBJ2-7, with D possibly TRBD2 on 5 matching bases. Trimming stripped 5 bases from V and 8 bases from J, with 13 bases between. This CDR3 comprises 12 residues. This chain's CDR3 is CASSPESGKQYF. The DNA for the CDR3 is TGTGCCAGCAGTCCCGAGAGCGGAAAGCAGTACTTC.

V is TRBV30 and J is TRBJ1-2; D call uncertain. Per the germline V gene, CDR1 is GTSNPN and CDR2 is SVGIG (reference sequence). This CDR3 contains 11 residues. The V end lost 0 bases, the J end lost 8 bases, and 7 bases lay between the germline ends. The CDR3 DNA reads as TGTGCCTGGAGTGTACTGGGGGGCTACACCTTC. It yields the protein CAWSVLGGYTF.